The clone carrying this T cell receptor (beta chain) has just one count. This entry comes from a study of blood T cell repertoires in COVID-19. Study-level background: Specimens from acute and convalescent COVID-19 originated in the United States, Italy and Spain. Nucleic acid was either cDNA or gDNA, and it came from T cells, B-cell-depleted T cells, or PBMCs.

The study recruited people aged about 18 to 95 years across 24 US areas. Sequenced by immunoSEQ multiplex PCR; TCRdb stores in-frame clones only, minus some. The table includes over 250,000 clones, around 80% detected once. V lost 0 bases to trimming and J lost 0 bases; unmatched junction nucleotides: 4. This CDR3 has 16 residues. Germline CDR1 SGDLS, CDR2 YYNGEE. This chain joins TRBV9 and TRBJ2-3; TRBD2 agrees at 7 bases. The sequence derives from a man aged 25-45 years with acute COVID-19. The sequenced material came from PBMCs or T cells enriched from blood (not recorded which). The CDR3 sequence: CASSVAGSGSTDTQYF. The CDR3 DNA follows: TGTGCCAGCAGCGTAGCGGGTAGCGGGAGCACAGATACGCAGTATTTT.